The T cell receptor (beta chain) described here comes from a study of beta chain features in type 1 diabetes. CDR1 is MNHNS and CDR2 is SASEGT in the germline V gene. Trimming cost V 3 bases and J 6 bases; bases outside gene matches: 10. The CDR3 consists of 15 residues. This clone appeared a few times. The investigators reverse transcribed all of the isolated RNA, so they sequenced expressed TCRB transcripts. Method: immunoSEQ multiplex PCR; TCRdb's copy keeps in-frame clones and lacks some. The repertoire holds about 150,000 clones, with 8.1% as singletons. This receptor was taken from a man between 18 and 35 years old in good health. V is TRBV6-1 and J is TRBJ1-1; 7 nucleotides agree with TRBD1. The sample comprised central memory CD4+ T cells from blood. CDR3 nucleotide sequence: TGTGCCAGCAGTGACTGGACAGGCTTTGGGGCTGAAGCTTTCTTT. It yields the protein CASSDWTGFGAEAFF.